Listed here is a single TCR beta chain. The target antigen is unknown. The sample belongs to a study of cytomegalovirus exposure and HLA in healthy donors. Study overall: Early release data held tens of millions of unique TCRs from HLA-typed donors.

PCR amplification relied on 60 Vbeta primers (plus 13 Jbeta primers). Sequencing was performed with immunoSEQ multiplex PCR; in TCRdb, only in-frame clones are kept and a portion is missing. The table includes around 150,000 clones, around 84% detected once. Germline V gene sequence: CDR1 SGHNT, CDR2 YENEEA. This CDR3 spans 16 amino acids. The ends were cut back, 1 base at V and 7 bases at J, with 19 bases in the middle. Study results and caveats: In a later analysis, more than 15,000 TCR beta sequences were associated with HLA alleles at 0.05 false discovery rate. Association of a missense DCLRE1C variant with TCR beta V- and J-gene trimming was reported in a later analysis.

Sequenced sample: PBMCs. The V gene is TRBV11-3, the J gene TRBJ1-1; D perhaps matches TRBD1 (6 bases). The sequence came from a woman aged 40 to 49 in good health and CMV-seronegative. The chain's CDR3 is CASSLGLTGPFFEAFF. Written as DNA, the CDR3 is TGTGCCAGCAGCTTAGGGTTGACAGGACCCTTCTTTGAAGCTTTCTTT.